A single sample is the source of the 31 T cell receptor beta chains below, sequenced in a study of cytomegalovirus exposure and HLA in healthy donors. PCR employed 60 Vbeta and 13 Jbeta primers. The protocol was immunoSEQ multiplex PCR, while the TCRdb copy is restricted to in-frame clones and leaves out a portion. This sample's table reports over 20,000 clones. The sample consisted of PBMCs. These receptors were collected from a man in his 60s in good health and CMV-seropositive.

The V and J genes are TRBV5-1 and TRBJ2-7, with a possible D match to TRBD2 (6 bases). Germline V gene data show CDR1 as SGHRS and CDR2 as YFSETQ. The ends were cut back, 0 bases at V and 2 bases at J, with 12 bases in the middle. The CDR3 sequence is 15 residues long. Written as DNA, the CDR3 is TGCGCCAGCAGCTTGGACGGGAGAGGGACCTACGAGCAGTACTTC. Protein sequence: CASSLDGRGTYEQYF.

The CDR3 region is CASSLGALAYTGELFF. Here the CDR3 DNA reads TGTGCCAGCAGTTTGGGGGCGTTGGCCTACACCGGGGAGCTGTTTTTT. The V gene is TRBV28, the J gene TRBJ2-2, with D maybe TRBD1 (6 bases). Trimming took off 3 bases at V and 3 bases at J, with 14 bases between the two ends. The CDR3 spans 16 residues. CDR1 and CDR2 (germline): MDHEN, SYDVKM.

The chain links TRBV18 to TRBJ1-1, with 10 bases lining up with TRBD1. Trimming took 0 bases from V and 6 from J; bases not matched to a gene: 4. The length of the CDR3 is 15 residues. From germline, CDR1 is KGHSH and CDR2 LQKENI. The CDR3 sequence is CASSPPTDRGAEAFF. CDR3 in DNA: TGTGCCAGCTCACCACCGACGGACAGGGGGGCTGAAGCTTTCTTT.

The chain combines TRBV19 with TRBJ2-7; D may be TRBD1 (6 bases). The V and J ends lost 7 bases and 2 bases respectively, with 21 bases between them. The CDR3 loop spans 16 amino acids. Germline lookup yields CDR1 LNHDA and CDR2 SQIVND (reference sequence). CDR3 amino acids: CASKPDSAGPPYEQYF. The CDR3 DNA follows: TGTGCCAGTAAACCGGACAGCGCTGGGCCACCCTACGAGCAGTACTTC.

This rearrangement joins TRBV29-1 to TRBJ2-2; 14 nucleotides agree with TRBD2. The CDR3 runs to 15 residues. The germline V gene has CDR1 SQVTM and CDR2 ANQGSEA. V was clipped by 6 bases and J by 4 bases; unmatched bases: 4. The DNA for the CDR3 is TGCAGCGTCCCTGGGACTAGCGGGAGCACCGGGGAGCTGTTTTTT. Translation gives CSVPGTSGSTGELFF.

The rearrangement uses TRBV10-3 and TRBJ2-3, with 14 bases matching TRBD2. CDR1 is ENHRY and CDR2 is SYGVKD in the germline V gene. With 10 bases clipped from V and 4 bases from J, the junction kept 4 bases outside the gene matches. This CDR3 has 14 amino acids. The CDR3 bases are TGTGCCACGGGACTAGCGGGAGAGGCAGATACGCAGTATTTT. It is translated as CATGLAGEADTQYF.

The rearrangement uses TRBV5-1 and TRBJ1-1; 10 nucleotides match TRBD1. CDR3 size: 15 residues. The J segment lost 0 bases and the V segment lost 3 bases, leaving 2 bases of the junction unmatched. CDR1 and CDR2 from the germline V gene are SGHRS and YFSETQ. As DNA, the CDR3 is TGCGCCAGCAGCTGGGGACAGGGGTTGAACACTGAAGCTTTCTTT. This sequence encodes CASSWGQGLNTEAFF. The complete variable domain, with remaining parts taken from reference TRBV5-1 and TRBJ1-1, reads KAGVTQTPRYLIKTRGQQVTLSCSPISGHRSVSWYQQTPGQGLQFLFEYFSETQRNKGNFPGRFSGRQFSNSRSEMNVSTLELGDSALYLCASSWGQGLNTEAFFGQGTRLTVV.

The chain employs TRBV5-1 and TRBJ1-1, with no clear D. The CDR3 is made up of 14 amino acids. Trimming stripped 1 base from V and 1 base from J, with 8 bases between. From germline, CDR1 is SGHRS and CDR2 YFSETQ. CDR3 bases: TGCGCCAGCAGCTTGAAATTCTCGAACACTGAAGCTTTCTTT. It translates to CASSLKFSNTEAFF.

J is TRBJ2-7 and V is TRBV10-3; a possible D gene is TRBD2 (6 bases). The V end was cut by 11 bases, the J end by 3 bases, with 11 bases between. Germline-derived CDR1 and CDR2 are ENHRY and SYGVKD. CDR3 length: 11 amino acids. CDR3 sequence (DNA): TGTGCCGCCGGGGGAGGCTACGAGCAGTACTTC. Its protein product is CAAGGGYEQYF.

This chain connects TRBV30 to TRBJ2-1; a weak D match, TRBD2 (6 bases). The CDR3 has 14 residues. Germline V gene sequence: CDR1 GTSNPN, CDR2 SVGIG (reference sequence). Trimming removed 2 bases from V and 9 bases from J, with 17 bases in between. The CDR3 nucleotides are TGTGCCTGGAGTCCCAGCGGGTATCTTGGTGAGCAGTTCTTC. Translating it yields CAWSPSGYLGEQFF.

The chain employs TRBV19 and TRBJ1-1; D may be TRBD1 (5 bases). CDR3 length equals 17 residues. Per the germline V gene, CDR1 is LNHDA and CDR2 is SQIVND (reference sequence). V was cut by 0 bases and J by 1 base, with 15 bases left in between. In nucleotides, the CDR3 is TGTGCCAGTAGTATAGATCTTAGGCAGGGTTGGAACACTGAAGCTTTCTTT. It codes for CASSIDLRQGWNTEAFF.

The CDR3 nucleotides are TGTGCCTGGAGTCCCCCGACAGCGATGAATGAAAAACTGTTTTTT. This encodes CAWSPPTAMNEKLFF. V is TRBV30 and J is TRBJ1-4; tentative D call: TRBD1 (5 bases). The CDR3 length is 15 residues. Per germline, CDR1 GTSNPN and CDR2 SVGIG (reference sequence). V was shortened by 2 bases and J by 5 bases, with 15 bases between the two germline ends.

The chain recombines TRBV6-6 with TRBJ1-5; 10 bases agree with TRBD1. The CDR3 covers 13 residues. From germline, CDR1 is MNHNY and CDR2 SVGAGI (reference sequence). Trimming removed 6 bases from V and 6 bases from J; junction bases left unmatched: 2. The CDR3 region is CASRTGGGQPQHF. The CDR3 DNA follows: TGTGCCAGCAGGACAGGGGGCGGTCAGCCCCAGCATTTT.

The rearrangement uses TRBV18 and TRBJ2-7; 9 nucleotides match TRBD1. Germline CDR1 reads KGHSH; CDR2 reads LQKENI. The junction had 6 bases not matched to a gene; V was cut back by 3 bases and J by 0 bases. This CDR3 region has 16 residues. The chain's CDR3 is CASSPQTGGSSYEQYF. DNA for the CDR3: TGTGCCAGCTCACCGCAGACAGGGGGGAGCTCCTACGAGCAGTACTTC.

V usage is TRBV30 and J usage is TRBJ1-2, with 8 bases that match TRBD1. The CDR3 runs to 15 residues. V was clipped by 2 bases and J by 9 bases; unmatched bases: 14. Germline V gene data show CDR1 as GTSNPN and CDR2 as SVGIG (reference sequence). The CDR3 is CAWSLQGQAIRSYTF. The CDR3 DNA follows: TGTGCCTGGAGTCTACAGGGACAGGCCATTCGCAGCTACACCTTC.

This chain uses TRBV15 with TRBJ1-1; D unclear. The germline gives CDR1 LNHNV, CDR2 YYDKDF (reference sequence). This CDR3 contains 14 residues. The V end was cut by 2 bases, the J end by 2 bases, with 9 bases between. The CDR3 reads CATSRQVTNTEAFF. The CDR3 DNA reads TGTGCCACCAGCAGACAGGTTACCAACACTGAAGCTTTCTTT.

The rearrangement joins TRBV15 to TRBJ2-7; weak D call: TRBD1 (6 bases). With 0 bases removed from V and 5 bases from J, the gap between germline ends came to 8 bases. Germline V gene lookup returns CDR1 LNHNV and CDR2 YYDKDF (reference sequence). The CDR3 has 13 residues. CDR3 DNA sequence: TGTGCCACCAGCAGAGACCACAGGGACGAGCAGTACTTC. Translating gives CATSRDHRDEQYF.

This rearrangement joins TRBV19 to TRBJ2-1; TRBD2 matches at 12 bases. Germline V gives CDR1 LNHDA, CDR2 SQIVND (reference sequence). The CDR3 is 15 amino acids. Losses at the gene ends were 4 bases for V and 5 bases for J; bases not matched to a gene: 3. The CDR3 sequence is CASSTSGRADNEQFF. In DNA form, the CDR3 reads TGTGCCAGTAGTACTAGCGGGAGGGCTGACAATGAGCAGTTCTTC.

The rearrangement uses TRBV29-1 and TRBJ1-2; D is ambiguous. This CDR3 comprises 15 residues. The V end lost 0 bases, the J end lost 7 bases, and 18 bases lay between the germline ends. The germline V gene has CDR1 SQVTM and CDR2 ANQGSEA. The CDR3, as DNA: TGCAGCGTTGAAGATGGTGGGCAGTTAACTTTTGGCTACACCTTC. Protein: CSVEDGGQLTFGYTF. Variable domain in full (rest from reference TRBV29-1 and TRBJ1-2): SAVISQKPSRDICQRGTSLTIQCQVDSQVTMMFWYRQQPGQSLTLIATANQGSEATYESGFVIDKFPISRPNLTFSTLTVSNMSPEDSSIYLCSVEDGGQLTFGYTFGSGTRLTVV.

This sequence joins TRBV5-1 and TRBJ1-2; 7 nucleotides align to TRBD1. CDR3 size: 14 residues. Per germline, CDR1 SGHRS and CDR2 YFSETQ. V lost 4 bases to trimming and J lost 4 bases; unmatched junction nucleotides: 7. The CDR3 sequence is CASSAPGTVYGYTF. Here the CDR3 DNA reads TGCGCCAGCAGCGCCCCGGGGACAGTCTATGGCTACACCTTC.

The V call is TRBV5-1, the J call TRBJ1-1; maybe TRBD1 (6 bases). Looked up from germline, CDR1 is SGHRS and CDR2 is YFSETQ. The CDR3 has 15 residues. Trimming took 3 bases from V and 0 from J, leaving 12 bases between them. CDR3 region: CASSSGQTLNTEAFF. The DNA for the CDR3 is TGCGCCAGCAGCTCCGGACAGACCTTGAACACTGAAGCTTTCTTT.

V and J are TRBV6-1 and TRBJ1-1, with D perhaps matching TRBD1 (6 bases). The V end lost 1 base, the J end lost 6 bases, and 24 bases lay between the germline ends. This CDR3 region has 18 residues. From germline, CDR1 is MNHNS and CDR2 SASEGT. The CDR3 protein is CASSEVGQGLKGRAEAFF. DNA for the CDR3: TGTGCCAGCAGTGAAGTAGGTCAGGGGCTAAAGGGGAGAGCTGAAGCTTTCTTT.

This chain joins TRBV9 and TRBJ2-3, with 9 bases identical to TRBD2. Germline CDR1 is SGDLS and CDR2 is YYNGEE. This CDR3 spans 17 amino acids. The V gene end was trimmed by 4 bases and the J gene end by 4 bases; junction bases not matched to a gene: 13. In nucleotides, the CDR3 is TGTGCCAGCAGCTCGAGGGAAGGTAGCGGGAGCGCAGATACGCAGTATTTT. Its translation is CASSSREGSGSADTQYF.

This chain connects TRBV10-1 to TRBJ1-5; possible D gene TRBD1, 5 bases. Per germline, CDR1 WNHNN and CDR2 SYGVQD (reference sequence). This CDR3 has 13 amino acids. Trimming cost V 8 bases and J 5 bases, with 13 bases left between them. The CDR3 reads CASGSGPYQPQHF. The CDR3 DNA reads TGCGCCAGCGGTTCAGGGCCCTATCAGCCCCAGCATTTT.

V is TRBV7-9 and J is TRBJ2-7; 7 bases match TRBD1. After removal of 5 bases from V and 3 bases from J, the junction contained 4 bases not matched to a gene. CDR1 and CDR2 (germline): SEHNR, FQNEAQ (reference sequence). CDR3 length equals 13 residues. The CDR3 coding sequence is TGTGCCAGCAGCATCAACAGGGGCTACGAGCAGTACTTC. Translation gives CASSINRGYEQYF.

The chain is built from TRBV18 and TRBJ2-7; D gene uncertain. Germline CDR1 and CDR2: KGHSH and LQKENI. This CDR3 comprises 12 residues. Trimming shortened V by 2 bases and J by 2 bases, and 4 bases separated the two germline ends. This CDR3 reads CASSPSPYEQYF. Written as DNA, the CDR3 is TGTGCCAGCTCACCAAGCCCCTACGAGCAGTACTTC.

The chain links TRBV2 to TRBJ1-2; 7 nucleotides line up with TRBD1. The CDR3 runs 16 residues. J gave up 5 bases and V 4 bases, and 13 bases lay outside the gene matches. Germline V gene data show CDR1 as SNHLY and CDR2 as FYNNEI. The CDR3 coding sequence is TGTGCCAGCAGTGGGAGGGCAGGGGGGATTTGGTATGGCTACACCTTC. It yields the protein CASSGRAGGIWYGYTF.

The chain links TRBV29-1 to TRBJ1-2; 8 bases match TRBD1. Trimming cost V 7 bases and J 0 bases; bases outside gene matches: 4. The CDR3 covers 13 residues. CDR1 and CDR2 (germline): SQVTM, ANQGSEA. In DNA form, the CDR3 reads TGCAGCGCCTCGGACAGGGCTAACTATGGCTACACCTTC. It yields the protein CSASDRANYGYTF.

The CDR3 loop is CASRLLLAGYNEQFF. CDR3 sequence (DNA): TGCGCCAGCAGACTATTACTAGCGGGGTACAATGAGCAGTTCTTC. The chain has TRBV5-1 and TRBJ2-1; 10 nucleotides align to TRBD2. This CDR3 contains 15 residues. Germline CDR1 is SGHRS and CDR2 is YFSETQ. The V gene end was trimmed by 5 bases and the J gene end by 4 bases; junction bases not matched to a gene: 6.

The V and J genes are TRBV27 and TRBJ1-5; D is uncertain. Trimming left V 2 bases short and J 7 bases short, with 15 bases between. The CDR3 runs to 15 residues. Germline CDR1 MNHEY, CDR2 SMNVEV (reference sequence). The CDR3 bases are TGTGCCAGCAGTTTAACAGCCTGGGCGGGACAGCCCCAGCATTTT. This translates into CASSLTAWAGQPQHF.

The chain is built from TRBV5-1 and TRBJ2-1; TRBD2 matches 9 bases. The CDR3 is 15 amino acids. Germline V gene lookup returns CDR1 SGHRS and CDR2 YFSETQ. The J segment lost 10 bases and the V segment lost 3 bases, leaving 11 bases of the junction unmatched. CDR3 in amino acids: CASSWSGGRALEQFF. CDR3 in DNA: TGCGCCAGCAGCTGGAGTGGCGGGAGGGCCTTAGAGCAGTTCTTC.